Listed below are T cell receptor beta chains from one sample, sequenced in a study of identical twins. TCRdb re-derived calls from the 5' RACE reads in MiXCR, one entry per CDR3 protein. The repertoire holds under 900,000 distinct CDR3 sequences, with over 9% as singletons. A further study also used this sample, focusing on yellow fever vaccine responses in identical twins.

The source material was PBMCs. Receptor source: a woman in her late teens or twenties in good health. Each CDR3 is given with its conserved first and last residue. Each record gives: clone size, J gene, D gene, V gene, CDR3 DNA, CDR3 protein. D genes are given only for firm matches. Size is stated for part of the rows, as once, few or many counts, or as a class when the clone is expanded.

clone_size: -; j_call: TRBJ2-7; d_call: TRBD2; v_call: TRBV29-1; cdr3_nt: TGCAGCGGGGGGTCTAGCGGGAAAAGCTACGAGCAGTACTTC; cdr3_aa: CSGGSSGKSYEQYF
clone_size: few; j_call: TRBJ1-5; d_call: -; v_call: TRBV2; cdr3_nt: TGTGCCAGCAGTGAATCTGGGACATATCAGCCCCAGCATTTT; cdr3_aa: CASSESGTYQPQHF
clone_size: -; j_call: TRBJ2-1; d_call: TRBD2; v_call: TRBV11-1; cdr3_nt: TGTGCCAGCAGCTTATTATATATAGGGGCCAACCCCCGGGGGGGCAATGAGCAGTTCTTC; cdr3_aa: CASSLLYIGANPRGGNEQFF
clone_size: -; j_call: TRBJ2-1; d_call: TRBD1; v_call: TRBV2; cdr3_nt: TGTGCCAGCAGTCAGAATCTAAAAACAGGGGGCCGGAATGAGCAGTTCTTC; cdr3_aa: CASSQNLKTGGRNEQFF
clone_size: -; j_call: TRBJ2-6; d_call: -; v_call: TRBV7-8; cdr3_nt: TGTGCCAGCAGCTTAGAACGAGTATCTGGGGCCAACGTCCTGACTTTC; cdr3_aa: CASSLERVSGANVLTF
clone_size: -; j_call: TRBJ2-1; d_call: -; v_call: TRBV3-1; cdr3_nt: TGTGCCAGCAGCCAAGCGGGACACAACAATGAGCAGTTCTTC; cdr3_aa: CASSQAGHNNEQFF
clone_size: -; j_call: TRBJ1-1; d_call: TRBD1; v_call: TRBV3-1; cdr3_nt: TGTGCCAGCAGCCAAGAAGGACAGGGGGCGCGGGCTTTCTTT; cdr3_aa: CASSQEGQGARAFF
clone_size: few; j_call: TRBJ1-1; d_call: -; v_call: TRBV12-3/TRBV12-4; cdr3_nt: TGTGCCAGCAGTAAGGCTGAGTGGGCTGAAGCTTTCTTT; cdr3_aa: CASSKAEWAEAFF
clone_size: many; j_call: TRBJ2-5; d_call: -; v_call: TRBV24-1; cdr3_nt: TGTGCCACCAGTGATCCTACCCCCGCCGGGGGGACCCAGTACTTC; cdr3_aa: CATSDPTPAGGTQYF
clone_size: -; j_call: TRBJ2-2; d_call: -; v_call: TRBV24-1; cdr3_nt: TGTGCCACCAGTGATTCCGGGCCTCGGGACACCGGGGAGCTGTTTTTT; cdr3_aa: CATSDSGPRDTGELFF
clone_size: -; j_call: TRBJ2-3; d_call: -; v_call: TRBV25-1; cdr3_nt: TGTGCCAGCAGTGACCGGAGCGGGTGCTACACAGATACGCAGTATTTT; cdr3_aa: CASSDRSGCYTDTQYF
clone_size: few; j_call: TRBJ2-2; d_call: -; v_call: TRBV24-1; cdr3_nt: TGTGCCACCAGTGATTTGAGTGGCAACACCGGGGAGCTGTTTTTT; cdr3_aa: CATSDLSGNTGELFF
clone_size: many; j_call: TRBJ2-1; d_call: -; v_call: TRBV9; cdr3_nt: TGTGCCAGCAGTCTATCCGGGACTCCCACCTACAATGAGCAGTTCTTC; cdr3_aa: CASSLSGTPTYNEQFF
clone_size: -; j_call: TRBJ2-1; d_call: TRBD2; v_call: TRBV11-2; cdr3_nt: TGTGCCAGCAGCTTAGGTCTAGCGGGAGGGCCGGGGAATGAGCAGTTCTTC; cdr3_aa: CASSLGLAGGPGNEQFF
clone_size: few; j_call: TRBJ1-1; d_call: TRBD1; v_call: TRBV20-1; cdr3_nt: TGCAGTGCTAGTCGGGACAGTGTCTTCTTTTCGGTGAACACTGAAGCTTTCTTT; cdr3_aa: CSASRDSVFFSVNTEAFF
clone_size: -; j_call: TRBJ2-3; d_call: -; v_call: TRBV5-1; cdr3_nt: TGCGCCAGCAGGGTGGGCCGGAGTACAGATACGCAGTATTTT; cdr3_aa: CASRVGRSTDTQYF
clone_size: few; j_call: TRBJ2-7; d_call: -; v_call: TRBV29-1; cdr3_nt: TGCAGCGTTGAGCGCGTTAGCTCCTACGAGCAGTACTTC; cdr3_aa: CSVERVSSYEQYF
clone_size: few; j_call: TRBJ2-1; d_call: TRBD2; v_call: TRBV3-1; cdr3_nt: TGTGCCAGCGGGGGAGGGCAGGGCCGGTTCTTC; cdr3_aa: CASGGGQGRFF
clone_size: few; j_call: TRBJ2-5; d_call: -; v_call: TRBV24-1; cdr3_nt: TGTGCCACCAGTGAGGGGGTTGGAGAGACCCAGTACTTC; cdr3_aa: CATSEGVGETQYF
clone_size: many; j_call: TRBJ2-3; d_call: -; v_call: TRBV5-1; cdr3_nt: TGCGCCAGCAGCTTGCCAAAGACAGATACGCAGTATTTT; cdr3_aa: CASSLPKTDTQYF
clone_size: -; j_call: TRBJ1-2; d_call: -; v_call: TRBV7-9; cdr3_nt: TGTGCCAGCATCCTTTTTGGCTCGCCCTATGGCTACACCTTC; cdr3_aa: CASILFGSPYGYTF
clone_size: many; j_call: TRBJ1-1; d_call: -; v_call: TRBV5-1; cdr3_nt: TGCGCCTCGAGGGGATCGAACACTGAAGCTTTCTTT; cdr3_aa: CASRGSNTEAFF
clone_size: few; j_call: TRBJ2-3; d_call: TRBD2; v_call: TRBV6-5; cdr3_nt: TGTGCCAGCAGTTATGACGGGAGGTTGACAGATACGCAGTATTTT; cdr3_aa: CASSYDGRLTDTQYF
clone_size: few; j_call: TRBJ2-1; d_call: -; v_call: TRBV20-1; cdr3_nt: TGCAGTGCTAGAGATCGCGGGGATGAGCAGTTCTTC; cdr3_aa: CSARDRGDEQFF
clone_size: few; j_call: TRBJ1-1; d_call: TRBD1; v_call: TRBV28; cdr3_nt: TGTGCCAGCAGTTTACCCGACAGGGGGGGCACTGAAGCTTTCTTT; cdr3_aa: CASSLPDRGGTEAFF
clone_size: few; j_call: TRBJ1-1; d_call: TRBD1; v_call: TRBV3-1; cdr3_nt: TGTGCCAGCAGCCTCCGGGACAGGGTTGGGACTGAAGCTTTCTTT; cdr3_aa: CASSLRDRVGTEAFF
clone_size: many; j_call: TRBJ2-1; d_call: TRBD2; v_call: TRBV10-3; cdr3_nt: TGTGCCAGCCGAAGCGGGGGGGCCGATGGTGAGCAGTTCTTC; cdr3_aa: CASRSGGADGEQFF
clone_size: -; j_call: TRBJ1-1; d_call: -; v_call: TRBV27; cdr3_nt: TGTGCCAGCAGTTTACTAGGGGGGGAAGCTTTCTTT; cdr3_aa: CASSLLGGEAFF
clone_size: many; j_call: TRBJ1-1; d_call: TRBD1; v_call: TRBV5-6; cdr3_nt: TGTGCCAGCAGCCCCACGGACAGGTTCGTACAGGGGAACACTGAAGCTTTCTTT; cdr3_aa: CASSPTDRFVQGNTEAFF
clone_size: few; j_call: TRBJ1-2; d_call: -; v_call: TRBV29-1; cdr3_nt: TGCAGCGTTGACCCGGGGGTTCGGGGCTATGGCTACACCTTC; cdr3_aa: CSVDPGVRGYGYTF
clone_size: -; j_call: TRBJ2-1; d_call: TRBD1; v_call: TRBV2; cdr3_nt: TGTGCCAGCAGTGAACACGGGACAGGGGAAGGGGATGAGCAGTTCTTC; cdr3_aa: CASSEHGTGEGDEQFF
clone_size: many; j_call: TRBJ2-2; d_call: -; v_call: TRBV7-6; cdr3_nt: TGTGCCAGCAGCTTAGCGACAGTAACCGGGGAGCTGTTTTTT; cdr3_aa: CASSLATVTGELFF
clone_size: -; j_call: TRBJ2-5; d_call: TRBD2; v_call: TRBV6-1; cdr3_nt: TGTGCCAGCAGCTCGGGACTAGCGGGGAAAGAGACCCAGTACTTC; cdr3_aa: CASSSGLAGKETQYF
clone_size: few; j_call: TRBJ1-6; d_call: -; v_call: TRBV5-8; cdr3_nt: TGTGCCAGCAGCTTGATGGGGACGGGGAATTCACCCCTCCACTTT; cdr3_aa: CASSLMGTGNSPLHF
clone_size: -; j_call: TRBJ2-7; d_call: -; v_call: TRBV27; cdr3_nt: TGTGCCAGCAGTTTATCGGTCTCCTACGAGCAGTACTTC; cdr3_aa: CASSLSVSYEQYF
clone_size: many; j_call: TRBJ2-2; d_call: -; v_call: TRBV7-8; cdr3_nt: TGTGCCAGCAGCTTAGGACGTGGTGGGACCCGGGAGCTGTTTTTT; cdr3_aa: CASSLGRGGTRELFF
clone_size: -; j_call: TRBJ2-1; d_call: TRBD1; v_call: TRBV7-7; cdr3_nt: TGTGCCAGCAGCTCCGGGACAGGGAATTACAATGAGCAGTTCTTC; cdr3_aa: CASSSGTGNYNEQFF
clone_size: -; j_call: TRBJ2-6; d_call: -; v_call: TRBV10-3; cdr3_nt: TGTGCCATCAGTGAGTCGGGCAACTCTGGGGCCAACGTCCTGACTTTC; cdr3_aa: CAISESGNSGANVLTF
clone_size: few; j_call: TRBJ2-2; d_call: -; v_call: TRBV3-1; cdr3_nt: TGTGCCAGCAGTAAGCCAAGCCGAAGTGGCGGGGAGCTGTTTTTT; cdr3_aa: CASSKPSRSGGELFF
clone_size: -; j_call: TRBJ1-6; d_call: -; v_call: TRBV28; cdr3_nt: TGTGCCAGCAGGCCACCCGACAGGACAAATTCACCCCTCCACTTT; cdr3_aa: CASRPPDRTNSPLHF
clone_size: few; j_call: TRBJ1-5; d_call: -; v_call: TRBV27; cdr3_nt: TGTGCCAGCAGTGCGTCCCAGGGGTGGCCCCAGCATTTT; cdr3_aa: CASSASQGWPQHF
clone_size: few; j_call: TRBJ2-7; d_call: TRBD2; v_call: TRBV12-3/TRBV12-4; cdr3_nt: TGTGCCAGCAGTTTAGCGGGGACCGCGGGGGCCTACGAGCAGTACTTC; cdr3_aa: CASSLAGTAGAYEQYF
clone_size: -; j_call: TRBJ2-7; d_call: -; v_call: TRBV10-3; cdr3_nt: TGTGCCATCAGTGGGTGGGCTAGCGCATCCTACGAGCAGTACTTC; cdr3_aa: CAISGWASASYEQYF
clone_size: -; j_call: TRBJ2-7; d_call: -; v_call: TRBV21-1; cdr3_nt: TGTGCCAGCAAACAGGGGGGACTCAGTCTTTGCGAGCAGTACTTC; cdr3_aa: CASKQGGLSLCEQYF
clone_size: -; j_call: TRBJ2-4; d_call: -; v_call: TRBV28; cdr3_nt: TGTGCCAGCAGTTTATTCGGGCAGAAAAAGGACATTCAGTACTTC; cdr3_aa: CASSLFGQKKDIQYF
clone_size: -; j_call: TRBJ2-5; d_call: -; v_call: TRBV27; cdr3_nt: TGTGCCAGCCAAAGGGGGGGGACCCAGTACTTC; cdr3_aa: CASQRGGTQYF